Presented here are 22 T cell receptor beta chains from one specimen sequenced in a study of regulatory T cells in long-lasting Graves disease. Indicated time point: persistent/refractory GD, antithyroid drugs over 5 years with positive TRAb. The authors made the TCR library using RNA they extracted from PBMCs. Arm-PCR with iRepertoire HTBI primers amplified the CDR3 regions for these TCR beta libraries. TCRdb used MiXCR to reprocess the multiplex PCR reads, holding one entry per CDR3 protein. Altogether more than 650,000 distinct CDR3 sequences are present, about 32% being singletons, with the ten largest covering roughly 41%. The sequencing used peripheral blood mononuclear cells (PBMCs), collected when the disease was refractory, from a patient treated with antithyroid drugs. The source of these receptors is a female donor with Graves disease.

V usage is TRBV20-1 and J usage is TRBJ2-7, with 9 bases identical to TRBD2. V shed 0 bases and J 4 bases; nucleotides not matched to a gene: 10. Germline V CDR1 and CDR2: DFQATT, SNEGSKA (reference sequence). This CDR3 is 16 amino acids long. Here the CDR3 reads CSARDPSGVGVYEQYF. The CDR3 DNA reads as TGCAGTGCTAGAGATCCTAGCGGGGTGGGGGTTTACGAGCAGTACTTC.

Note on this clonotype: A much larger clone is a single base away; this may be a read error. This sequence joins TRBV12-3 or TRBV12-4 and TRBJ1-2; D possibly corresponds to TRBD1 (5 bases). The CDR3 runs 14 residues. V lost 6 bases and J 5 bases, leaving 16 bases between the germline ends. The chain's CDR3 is CASSRLRGGYGYTF. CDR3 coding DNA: TGTGCCAGCAGCCGTCTCCGGGGGGGGTATGGCTACACCTTC.

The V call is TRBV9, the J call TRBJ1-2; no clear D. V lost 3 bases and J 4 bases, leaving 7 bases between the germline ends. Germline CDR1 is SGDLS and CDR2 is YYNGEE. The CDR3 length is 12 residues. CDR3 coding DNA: TGTGCCAGCAGCGAAGCAAGCTATGGCTACACCTTC. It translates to CASSEASYGYTF.

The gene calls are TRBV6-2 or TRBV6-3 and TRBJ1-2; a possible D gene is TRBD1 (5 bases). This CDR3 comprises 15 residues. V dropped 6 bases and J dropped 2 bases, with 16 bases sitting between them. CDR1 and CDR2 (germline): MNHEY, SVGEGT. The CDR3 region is CASRNLGVVNYGYTF. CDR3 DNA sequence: TGTGCCAGCAGAAACTTAGGGGTAGTGAACTATGGCTACACCTTC.

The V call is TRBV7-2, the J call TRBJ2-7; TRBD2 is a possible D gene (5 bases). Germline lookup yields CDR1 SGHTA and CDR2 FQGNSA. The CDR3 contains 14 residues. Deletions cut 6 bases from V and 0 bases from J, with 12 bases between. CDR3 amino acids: CASSRSVGSYEQYF. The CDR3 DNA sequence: TGTGCCAGCAGTCGTAGCGTTGGCTCCTACGAGCAGTACTTC.

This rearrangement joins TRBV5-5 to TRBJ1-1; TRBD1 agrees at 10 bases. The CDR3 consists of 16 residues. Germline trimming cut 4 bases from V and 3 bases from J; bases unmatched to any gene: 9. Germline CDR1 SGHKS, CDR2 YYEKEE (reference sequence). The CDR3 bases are TGTGCCAGCAGCCCTACACGGACAGGGGGGCACACTGAAGCTTTCTTT. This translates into CASSPTRTGGHTEAFF. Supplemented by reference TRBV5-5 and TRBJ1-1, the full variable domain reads DAGVTQSPTHLIKTRGQQVTLRCSPISGHKSVSWYQQVLGQGPQFIFQYYEKEERGRGNFPDRFSARQFPNYSSELNVNALLLGDSALYLCASSPTRTGGHTEAFFGQGTRLTVV.

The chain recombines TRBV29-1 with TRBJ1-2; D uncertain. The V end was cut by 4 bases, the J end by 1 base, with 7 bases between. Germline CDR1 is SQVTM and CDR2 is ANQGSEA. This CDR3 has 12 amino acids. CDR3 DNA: TGCAGCGTTGGGCCTCTTAACTATGGCTACACCTTC. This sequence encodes CSVGPLNYGYTF.

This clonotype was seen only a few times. CDR3 region: CASSEAPPHGLEAFF. The DNA for the CDR3 is TGTGCCAGCAGTGAAGCCCCACCCCACGGGCTTGAAGCTTTCTTT. This chain joins TRBV2 and TRBJ1-1; D is unresolved. Germline V gene lookup returns CDR1 SNHLY and CDR2 FYNNEI. V lost 0 bases and J 7 bases, leaving 15 bases between the germline ends. The CDR3 is 15 amino acids. Together with reference TRBV2 and TRBJ1-1, the CDR3 gives the full variable domain: EPEVTQTPSHQVTQMGQEVILRCVPISNHLYFYWYRQILGQKVEFLVSFYNNEISEKSEIFDDQFSVERPDGSNFTLKIRSTKLEDSAMYFCASSEAPPHGLEAFFGQGTRLTVV.

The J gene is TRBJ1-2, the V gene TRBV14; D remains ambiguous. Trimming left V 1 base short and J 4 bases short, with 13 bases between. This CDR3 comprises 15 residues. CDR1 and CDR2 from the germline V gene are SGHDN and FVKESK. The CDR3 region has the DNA TGTGCCAGCAGCCAAGTGGCAGCGGCTAGCTATGGCTACACCTTC. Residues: CASSQVAAASYGYTF.

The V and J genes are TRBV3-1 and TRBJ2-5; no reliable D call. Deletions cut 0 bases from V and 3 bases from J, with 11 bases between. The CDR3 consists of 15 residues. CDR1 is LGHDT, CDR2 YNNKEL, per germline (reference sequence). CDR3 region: CASSQESGWEETQYF. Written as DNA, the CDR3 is TGTGCCAGCAGCCAAGAGTCAGGCTGGGAAGAGACCCAGTACTTC.

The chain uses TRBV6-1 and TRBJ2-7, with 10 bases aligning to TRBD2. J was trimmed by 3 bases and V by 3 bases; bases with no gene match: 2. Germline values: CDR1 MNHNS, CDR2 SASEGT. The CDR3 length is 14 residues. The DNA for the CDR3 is TGTGCCAGCAGTGACGCTAGCGGGAGCTACGAGCAGTACTTC. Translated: CASSDASGSYEQYF.

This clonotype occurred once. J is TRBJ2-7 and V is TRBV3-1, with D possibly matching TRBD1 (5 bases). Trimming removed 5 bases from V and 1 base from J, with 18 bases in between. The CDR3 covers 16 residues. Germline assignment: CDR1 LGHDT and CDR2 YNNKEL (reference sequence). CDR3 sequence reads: CASSTKLRQRSYEQYF. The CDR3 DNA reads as TGTGCCAGCAGCACCAAGCTACGACAGAGATCCTACGAGCAGTACTTC.

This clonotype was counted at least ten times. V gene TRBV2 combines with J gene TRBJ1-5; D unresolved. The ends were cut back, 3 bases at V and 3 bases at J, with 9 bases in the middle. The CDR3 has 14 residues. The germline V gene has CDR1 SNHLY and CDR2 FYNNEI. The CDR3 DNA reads TGTGCCAGCAGTGAGATCCGCACCAATCAGCCCCAGCATTTT. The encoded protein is CASSEIRTNQPQHF.

CDR3 bases: TGCAGTGCTAGAGATCGCCTGACTAGCGGGAGGTACATTCAGTACTTC. Amino acids: CSARDRLTSGRYIQYF. J is TRBJ2-4 and V is TRBV20-1; 13 nucleotides line up with TRBD2. The CDR3 has 16 amino acids. The trim removed 0 bases at V and 8 bases at J, leaving 7 bases unmatched. CDR1 DFQATT and CDR2 SNEGSKA come from the germline V gene (reference sequence).

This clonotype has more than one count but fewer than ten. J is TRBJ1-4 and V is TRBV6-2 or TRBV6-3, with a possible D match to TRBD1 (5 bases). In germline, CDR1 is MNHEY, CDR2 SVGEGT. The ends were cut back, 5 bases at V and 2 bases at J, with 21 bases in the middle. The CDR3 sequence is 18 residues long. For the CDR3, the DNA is TGTGCCAGCAGTCCAAGGGACGCCCGGAGGTGGACTAATGAAAAACTGTTTTTT. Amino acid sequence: CASSPRDARRWTNEKLFF.

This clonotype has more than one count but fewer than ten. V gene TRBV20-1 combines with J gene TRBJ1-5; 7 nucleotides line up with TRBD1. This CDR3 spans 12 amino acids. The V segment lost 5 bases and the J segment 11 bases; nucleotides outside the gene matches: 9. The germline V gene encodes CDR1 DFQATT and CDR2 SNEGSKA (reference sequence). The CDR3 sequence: CSASQGVVAQHF. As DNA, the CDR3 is TGCAGTGCTTCCCAGGGGGTGGTAGCCCAGCATTTT.

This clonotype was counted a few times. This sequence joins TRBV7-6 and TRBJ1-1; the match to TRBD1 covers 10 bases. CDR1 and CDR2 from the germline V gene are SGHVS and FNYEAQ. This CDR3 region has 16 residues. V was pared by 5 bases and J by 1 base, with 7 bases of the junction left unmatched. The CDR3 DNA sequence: TGTGCCAGCAGCCTCGGACAGGGGGGGAAGAACACTGAAGCTTTCTTT. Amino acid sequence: CASSLGQGGKNTEAFF.

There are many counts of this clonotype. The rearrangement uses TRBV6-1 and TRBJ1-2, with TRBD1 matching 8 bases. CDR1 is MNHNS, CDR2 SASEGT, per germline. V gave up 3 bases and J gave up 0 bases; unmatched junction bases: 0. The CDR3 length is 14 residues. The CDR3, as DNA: TGTGCCAGCAGTGAGGACAGGGCTAACTATGGCTACACCTTC. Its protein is CASSEDRANYGYTF.

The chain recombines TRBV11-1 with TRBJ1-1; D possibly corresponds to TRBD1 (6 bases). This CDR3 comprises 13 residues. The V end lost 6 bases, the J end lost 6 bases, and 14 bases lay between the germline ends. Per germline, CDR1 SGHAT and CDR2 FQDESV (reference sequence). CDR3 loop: CASRRSGEAEAFF. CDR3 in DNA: TGTGCCAGCAGGCGCTCAGGGGAGGCTGAAGCTTTCTTT.

This CDR3 is CASSYLYGNNEKLFF. The CDR3 DNA follows: TGTGCCAGCAGTTACCTCTACGGAAATAATGAAAAACTGTTTTTT. The gene calls are TRBV6-2 or TRBV6-3 and TRBJ1-4, with no clear D. V was clipped by 2 bases and J by 4 bases, with 11 bases between them. The germline CDR1 and CDR2 sequences are MNHEY and SVGEGT. This CDR3 region has 15 residues.

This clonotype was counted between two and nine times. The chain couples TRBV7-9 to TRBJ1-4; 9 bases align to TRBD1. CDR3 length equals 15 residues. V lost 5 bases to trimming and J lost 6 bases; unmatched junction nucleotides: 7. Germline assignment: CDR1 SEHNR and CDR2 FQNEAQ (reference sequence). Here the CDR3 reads CASSPRTGVDEKLFF. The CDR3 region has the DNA TGTGCCAGCAGCCCTAGGACAGGGGTGGATGAAAAACTGTTTTTT.

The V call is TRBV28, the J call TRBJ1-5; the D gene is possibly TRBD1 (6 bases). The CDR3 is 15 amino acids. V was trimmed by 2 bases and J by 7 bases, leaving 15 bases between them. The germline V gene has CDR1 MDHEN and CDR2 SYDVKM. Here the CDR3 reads CASSLRDIRRQPQHF. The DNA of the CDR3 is TGTGCCAGCAGTTTACGGGACATAAGAAGGCAGCCCCAGCATTTT. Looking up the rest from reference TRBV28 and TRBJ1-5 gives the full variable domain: DVKVTQSSRYLVKRTGEKVFLECVQDMDHENMFWYRQDPGLGLRLIYFSYDVKMKEKGDIPEGYSVSREKKERFSLILESASTNQTSMYLCASSLRDIRRQPQHFGDGTRLSIL.